Below are 29 T cell receptor beta chains sequenced from a single sample in a study of prognosis after radiotherapy for stage I lung cancer. The study amplified the TCR beta CDR3 region from genomic DNA. This amplification was carried out by two rounds of multiplex PCR. Amplification during the initial PCR round employed primers specific to each TRBV and TRBJ gene. TCRdb reprocessed the multiplex PCR reads with MiXCR, giving one entry per CDR3 protein. The sample carries around 18,000 distinct CDR3 sequences, 25% to 30% recorded once. Sequenced here: PBMCs, sampled before or after stereotactic body radiation therapy (not recorded which). These receptors were obtained from a donor older than 45 with non-small cell lung cancer.

This clonotype was seen ten or more times. The chain has TRBV9 and TRBJ2-3, with TRBD2 as a possible D gene (5 bases). The V gene lost 7 bases and the J gene lost 2 bases, with 11 bases spanning the gap. This CDR3 region has 13 residues. Germline-derived CDR1 and CDR2 are SGDLS and YYNGEE. CDR3 nucleotide sequence: TGTGCCAGCGAAGGACTTAACACAGATACGCAGTATTTT. Residues: CASEGLNTDTQYF. Full variable domain (missing parts from reference TRBV9 and TRBJ2-3): DSGVTQTPKHLITATGQRVTLRCSPRSGDLSVYWYQQSLDQGLQFLIQYYNGEERAKGNILERFSAQQFPDLHSELNLSSLELGDSALYFCASEGLNTDTQYFGPGTRLTVL.

This clonotype was picked up many times. This rearrangement joins TRBV20-1 to TRBJ2-7; 7 bases align to TRBD1. The V gene end was trimmed by 3 bases and the J gene end by 0 bases; junction bases not matched to a gene: 5. The CDR3 sequence is 14 residues long. Germline CDR1 DFQATT, CDR2 SNEGSKA (reference sequence). The CDR3 DNA reads as TGCAGTGCTAGGGGCCCAGGGGGCTCCTACGAGCAGTACTTC. Translated: CSARGPGGSYEQYF.

By sample fraction, this clonotype is medium-sized. The chain uses TRBV2 and TRBJ2-3, with a tentative D call TRBD1 (6 bases). Germline-derived CDR1 and CDR2 are SNHLY and FYNNEI. There are 14 residues in the CDR3. V dropped 10 bases and J dropped 0 bases, with 14 bases sitting between them. DNA of the CDR3: TGTGCCACCCACCTGGGGGCTAGCACAGATACGCAGTATTTT. It translates to CATHLGASTDTQYF.

This clonotype has ten or more counts. J is TRBJ2-4 and V is TRBV28; maybe TRBD2 (6 bases). Germline loops: CDR1 MDHEN, CDR2 SYDVKM. V was pared by 6 bases and J by 0 bases, with 18 bases between. The CDR3 runs to 17 residues. This CDR3 reads CASRSRRLGLAKNIQYF. For the CDR3, the DNA is TGTGCCAGCAGATCCCGGAGACTAGGCCTAGCCAAAAACATTCAGTACTTC.

This clonotype appeared a single time. This may stem from a read error, because a much larger clone lies one nucleotide away. The chain couples TRBV3-1 to TRBJ2-5; weak D call: TRBD2 (6 bases). The V end was cut by 6 bases, the J end by 5 bases, with 13 bases between. The CDR3 is 13 amino acids. Germline CDR1 reads LGHDT; CDR2 reads YNNKEL (reference sequence). CDR3 DNA: TGTGCCAGCAGACAAACGGCGGGGGAGACCCAGTACTTC. This gives the protein CASRQTAGETQYF.

By proportion, this clonotype is medium-sized. The gene calls are TRBV15 and TRBJ2-7; D might be TRBD1 (6 bases). In germline, CDR1 is LNHNV, CDR2 YYDKDF (reference sequence). CDR3 size: 13 residues. V gave up 1 base and J gave up 7 bases, with 11 bases separating them. CDR3 nucleotide sequence: TGTGCCACCAGCAGAGTGTCAGGGGAAGAGCAGTACTTC. It translates to CATSRVSGEEQYF.

This clonotype was seen a few times. A much larger clone lies one base from this, so it may be a read error. The V call is TRBV7-9, the J call TRBJ2-2; no clear D gene. CDR3 length: 14 amino acids. Germline CDR1 is SEHNR and CDR2 is FQNEAQ (reference sequence). V lost 4 bases, J lost 7 bases, and 13 bases lay in between. DNA for the CDR3: TGTGCCAGCAGCTCCCAGGCAGGTAGCGGGGAGCTGTTTTTT. It encodes CASSSQAGSGELFF.

The chain links TRBV6-2 or TRBV6-3 to TRBJ2-1; 12 bases map to TRBD2. V lost 11 bases and J lost 13; bases outside the gene matches: 9. This CDR3 has 12 residues. CDR1 and CDR2 (germline): MNHEY, SVGEGT. CDR3 DNA: TGTGCCTGCCTGCCTAGCGGGAGGGTTCAGTTCTTC. It yields the protein CACLPSGRVQFF.

This clonotype was counted many times. This chain uses TRBV12-3 or TRBV12-4 with TRBJ1-4; 10 nucleotides agree with TRBD1. J was trimmed by 10 bases and V by 7 bases; bases with no gene match: 12. CDR3 length equals 15 residues. This CDR3 is CASTLRQGARGKLFF. CDR3 nucleotide sequence: TGTGCCAGCACCCTTCGACAGGGGGCGCGTGGAAAACTGTTTTTT.

There are many counts of this clonotype. The chain carries TRBV20-1 and TRBJ2-3; a possible D gene is TRBD2 (6 bases). This CDR3 contains 14 residues. The V and J ends lost 0 bases and 0 bases respectively, with 7 bases between them. Per the germline V gene, CDR1 is DFQATT and CDR2 is SNEGSKA (reference sequence). The CDR3 here is CSARDGGSTDTQYF. In DNA, the CDR3 is TGCAGTGCTAGAGATGGGGGGAGCACAGATACGCAGTATTTT.

This clonotype was recorded at least ten times. The chain couples TRBV6-1 to TRBJ2-7; D gene unclear. The CDR3 covers 15 residues. The germline V gene encodes CDR1 MNHNS and CDR2 SASEGT. V lost 7 bases, J lost 6 bases, and 22 bases lay in between. The CDR3 nucleotides read TGTGCCAGCACTTCCCGGCCGACGGCCATGTCCGAGCAGTACTTC. Translating it yields CASTSRPTAMSEQYF.

In this sample, this clonotype turned up many times. The J gene is TRBJ2-7, the V gene TRBV19; TRBD2 might be the D (5 bases). There are 12 residues in the CDR3. The V gene's germline CDR1 is LNHDA and CDR2 SQIVND (reference sequence). Trimming took off 6 bases at V and 7 bases at J, with 13 bases between the two ends. For the CDR3, the DNA is TGTGCCAGTAGCAAGGGAGTTGGGGAGCAGTACTTC. Protein product: CASSKGVGEQYF.

This clonotype was detected once. Germline and junction disagree at one end, which may indicate a read error. The CDR3 DNA is TGTGCCGGCAGACCGACCCCGTGGACAGGACTAATCCGGGACACTGAAGCTTTCTTT. It specifies CAGRPTPWTGLIRDTEAFF. The chain joins TRBV27 to TRBJ1-1; 7 nucleotides align to TRBD1. The CDR3 covers 19 residues. Per the germline V gene, CDR1 is MNHEY and CDR2 is SMNVEV (reference sequence).

This clonotype has a handful of counts. Possible read error: a much larger clone is one base away. The rearrangement uses TRBV3-1 and TRBJ1-5; D remains ambiguous. Germline-derived CDR1 and CDR2 are LGHDT and YNNKEL (reference sequence). The CDR3 loop spans 15 amino acids. This CDR3 reads CACSQVMGFGQPQHF. The CDR3, as DNA: TGTGCCTGCAGCCAAGTTATGGGATTCGGTCAGCCCCAGCATTTT.

This clonotype has ten or more counts. The gene calls are TRBV30 and TRBJ1-5; 7 bases line up with TRBD1. Germline CDR1 and CDR2: GTSNPN and SVGIG (reference sequence). The CDR3 has 14 amino acids. Trimming took 3 bases from V and 3 from J; bases not matched to a gene: 5. The CDR3 nucleotides read TGTGCCTGGAGGAAGACAGGGAACAATCAGCCCCAGCATTTT. As protein: CAWRKTGNNQPQHF. Based on the CDR3 plus reference TRBV30 and TRBJ1-5, the full variable domain is SQTIHQWPATLVQPVGSPLSLECTVEGTSNPNLYWYRQAAGRGLQLLFYSVGIGQISSEVPQNLSASRPQDRQFILSSKKLLLSDSGFYLCAWRKTGNNQPQHFGDGTRLSIL.

This clonotype is medium-sized (0.01 to 0.1%) in the sample. The CDR3 DNA reads TGCAGTGCTAGTTATCAGGCCGATATTAACTATGGCTACACCTTC. It yields the protein CSASYQADINYGYTF. The chain has TRBV20-1 and TRBJ1-2; D not certain. CDR3 length: 15 residues. Germline CDR1 and CDR2: DFQATT and SNEGSKA (reference sequence). V was trimmed by 3 bases and J by 1 base, leaving 15 bases between them.

Of note for this clonotype: A single base separates this from a much larger clone, so it may be a read error. The V gene is TRBV6-9, the J gene TRBJ2-5, with a tentative D call TRBD1 (6 bases). Germline V gene lookup returns CDR1 MNHGY and CDR2 SVAAGI. The CDR3 totals 15 residues. CDR3 DNA sequence: TGTGCCAGCAGTTCCCGGAACTACAGGGAAGATACCCAGTACTTC. Its translation: CASSSRNYREDTQYF.

This clonotype showed up many times. The chain recombines TRBV28 with TRBJ2-3, with D unclear. Trimming removed 8 bases at V and 1 base at J, with 16 bases between. This CDR3 has 15 amino acids. Germline CDR1 and CDR2: MDHEN and SYDVKM. CDR3 sequence: CASRTPRQGTDTQYF. CDR3 bases: TGTGCCAGCCGAACCCCAAGGCAGGGCACAGATACGCAGTATTTT.

This clonotype was recorded many times. The V gene is TRBV14, the J gene TRBJ2-1; the match to TRBD2 covers 12 bases. The V gene end was trimmed by 1 base and the J gene end by 8 bases; junction bases not matched to a gene: 9. This CDR3 region has 17 residues. Per the germline V gene, CDR1 is SGHDN and CDR2 is FVKESK. DNA for the CDR3: TGTGCCAGCAGCCAAGTTCTAAGGGCTAGCGGGAGGGATGAGCAGTTCTTC. Encoded protein: CASSQVLRASGRDEQFF.

On this clonotype: Mismatch with germline at one junction end may stem from a read error. The CDR3: CASSLVQSSYNSPLNF. CDR3 nucleotide sequence: TGTGCCAGCAGCTTAGTTCAGAGCTCTTATAATTCACCCCTCAACTTT. This chain joins TRBV11-3 and TRBJ1-6; D remains ambiguous. Germline V CDR1 and CDR2: SGHNT, YENEEA. The CDR3 contains 16 residues.

The rearrangement uses TRBV15 and TRBJ2-5; 9 bases agree with TRBD1. Germline CDR1 reads LNHNV; CDR2 reads YYDKDF (reference sequence). This CDR3 contains 15 residues. The CDR3 spells CTTSRGDRGKETQYF. The CDR3 region has the DNA TGTACTACCAGCAGAGGAGACAGGGGGAAAGAGACCCAGTACTTC. Full variable domain (outside the CDR3, taken from reference TRBV15 and TRBJ2-5): DAMVIQNPRYQVTQFGKPVTLSCSQTLNHNVMYWYQQKSSQAPKLLFHYYDKDFNNEADTPDNFQSRRPNTSFCFLDIRSPGLGDTAMYLCTTSRGDRGKETQYFGPGTRLLVL.

This clonotype appeared many times. This chain connects TRBV6-9 to TRBJ1-1; D is unresolved. Trimming stripped 3 bases from V and 1 base from J, with 6 bases between. The CDR3 contains 13 residues. In germline, CDR1 is MNHGY, CDR2 SVAAGI. The CDR3 spells CASSYLGNTEAFF. The CDR3 DNA reads TGTGCCAGCAGTTACTTAGGGAACACTGAAGCTTTCTTT.

The gene calls are TRBV25-1 and TRBJ2-7, with D possibly being TRBD1 (6 bases). V dropped 7 bases and J dropped 5 bases, with 9 bases sitting between them. The CDR3 extends over 11 amino acids. Germline V gene data show CDR1 as MGHDK and CDR2 as SYGVNS. CDR3 nucleotide sequence: TGTGCCAGCACCACAGGGAACGAGCAGTACTTC. It encodes CASTTGNEQYF.

This clonotype was detected ten times or more. The chain is built from TRBV18 and TRBJ2-1; 13 bases match TRBD2. Germline V lookup: CDR1 KGHSH, CDR2 LQKENI. V lost 7 bases and J lost 7; bases outside the gene matches: 10. The CDR3 extends over 16 amino acids. DNA for the CDR3: TGTGCCAGCTTACAACTGGGGACTAGCGGGATAAATGAGCAGTTCTTC. This gives the protein CASLQLGTSGINEQFF.

This clonotype was picked up many times. J is TRBJ2-7 and V is TRBV10-3; TRBD1 matches 9 bases. V lost 5 bases and J lost 7; bases outside the gene matches: 12. CDR3 length: 15 residues. Per germline, CDR1 ENHRY and CDR2 SYGVKD. CDR3: CAISLTRGTGNEQYF. The DNA of the CDR3 is TGTGCCATCAGTCTTACCCGCGGGACAGGGAATGAGCAGTACTTC.

This clonotype was observed at least ten times. The chain uses TRBV12-3 or TRBV12-4 and TRBJ1-1, with a possible D match to TRBD1 (5 bases). V gave up 5 bases and J gave up 5 bases, with 15 bases separating them. The length of the CDR3 is 14 residues. CDR3 DNA sequence: TGTGCCAGCAGTGGGACTAGGGCGCGGACTGAAGCTTTCTTT. It is translated as CASSGTRARTEAFF.

This clonotype was counted many times. V and J are TRBV28 and TRBJ1-1; TRBD1 is a possible D gene (5 bases). V lost 4 bases, J lost 0 bases, and 9 bases lay in between. The CDR3 extends over 14 amino acids. Germline lookup yields CDR1 MDHEN and CDR2 SYDVKM. Here the CDR3 DNA reads TGTGCCAGCAGTTCCTGGGGCCTGAACACTGAAGCTTTCTTT. It yields the protein CASSSWGLNTEAFF.

There are many counts of this clonotype. The junction departs from germline at one end; a sequencing error may be responsible. The chain uses TRBV7-7 and TRBJ2-3; 7 nucleotides match TRBD1. The germline CDR1 and CDR2 sequences are SSHAT and FNYEAQ (reference sequence). The CDR3 is 15 residues long. The CDR3 loop is CASSSTGASTDTQYF. CDR3 sequence (DNA): TGTGCTAGCAGCTCTACAGGGGCAAGCACAGATACGCAGTATTTT. Complete variable domain (other parts from reference TRBV7-7 and TRBJ2-3): GAGVSQSPRYKVTKRGQDVTLRCDPISSHATLYWYQQALGQGPEFLTYFNYEAQPDKSGLPSDRFSAERPEGSISTLTIQRTEQRDSAMYRCASSSTGASTDTQYFGPGTRLTVL.

The chain uses TRBV3-1 and TRBJ1-4; D is ambiguous. The CDR3 sequence is 15 residues long. CDR1 and CDR2 from the germline V gene are LGHDT and YNNKEL (reference sequence). V was clipped by 4 bases and J by 14 bases, with 23 bases between them. Here the CDR3 reads CASSPSGMRWAELFF. The CDR3 nucleotides are TGTGCCAGCAGCCCCTCCGGGATGCGATGGGCAGAGCTGTTTTTT.